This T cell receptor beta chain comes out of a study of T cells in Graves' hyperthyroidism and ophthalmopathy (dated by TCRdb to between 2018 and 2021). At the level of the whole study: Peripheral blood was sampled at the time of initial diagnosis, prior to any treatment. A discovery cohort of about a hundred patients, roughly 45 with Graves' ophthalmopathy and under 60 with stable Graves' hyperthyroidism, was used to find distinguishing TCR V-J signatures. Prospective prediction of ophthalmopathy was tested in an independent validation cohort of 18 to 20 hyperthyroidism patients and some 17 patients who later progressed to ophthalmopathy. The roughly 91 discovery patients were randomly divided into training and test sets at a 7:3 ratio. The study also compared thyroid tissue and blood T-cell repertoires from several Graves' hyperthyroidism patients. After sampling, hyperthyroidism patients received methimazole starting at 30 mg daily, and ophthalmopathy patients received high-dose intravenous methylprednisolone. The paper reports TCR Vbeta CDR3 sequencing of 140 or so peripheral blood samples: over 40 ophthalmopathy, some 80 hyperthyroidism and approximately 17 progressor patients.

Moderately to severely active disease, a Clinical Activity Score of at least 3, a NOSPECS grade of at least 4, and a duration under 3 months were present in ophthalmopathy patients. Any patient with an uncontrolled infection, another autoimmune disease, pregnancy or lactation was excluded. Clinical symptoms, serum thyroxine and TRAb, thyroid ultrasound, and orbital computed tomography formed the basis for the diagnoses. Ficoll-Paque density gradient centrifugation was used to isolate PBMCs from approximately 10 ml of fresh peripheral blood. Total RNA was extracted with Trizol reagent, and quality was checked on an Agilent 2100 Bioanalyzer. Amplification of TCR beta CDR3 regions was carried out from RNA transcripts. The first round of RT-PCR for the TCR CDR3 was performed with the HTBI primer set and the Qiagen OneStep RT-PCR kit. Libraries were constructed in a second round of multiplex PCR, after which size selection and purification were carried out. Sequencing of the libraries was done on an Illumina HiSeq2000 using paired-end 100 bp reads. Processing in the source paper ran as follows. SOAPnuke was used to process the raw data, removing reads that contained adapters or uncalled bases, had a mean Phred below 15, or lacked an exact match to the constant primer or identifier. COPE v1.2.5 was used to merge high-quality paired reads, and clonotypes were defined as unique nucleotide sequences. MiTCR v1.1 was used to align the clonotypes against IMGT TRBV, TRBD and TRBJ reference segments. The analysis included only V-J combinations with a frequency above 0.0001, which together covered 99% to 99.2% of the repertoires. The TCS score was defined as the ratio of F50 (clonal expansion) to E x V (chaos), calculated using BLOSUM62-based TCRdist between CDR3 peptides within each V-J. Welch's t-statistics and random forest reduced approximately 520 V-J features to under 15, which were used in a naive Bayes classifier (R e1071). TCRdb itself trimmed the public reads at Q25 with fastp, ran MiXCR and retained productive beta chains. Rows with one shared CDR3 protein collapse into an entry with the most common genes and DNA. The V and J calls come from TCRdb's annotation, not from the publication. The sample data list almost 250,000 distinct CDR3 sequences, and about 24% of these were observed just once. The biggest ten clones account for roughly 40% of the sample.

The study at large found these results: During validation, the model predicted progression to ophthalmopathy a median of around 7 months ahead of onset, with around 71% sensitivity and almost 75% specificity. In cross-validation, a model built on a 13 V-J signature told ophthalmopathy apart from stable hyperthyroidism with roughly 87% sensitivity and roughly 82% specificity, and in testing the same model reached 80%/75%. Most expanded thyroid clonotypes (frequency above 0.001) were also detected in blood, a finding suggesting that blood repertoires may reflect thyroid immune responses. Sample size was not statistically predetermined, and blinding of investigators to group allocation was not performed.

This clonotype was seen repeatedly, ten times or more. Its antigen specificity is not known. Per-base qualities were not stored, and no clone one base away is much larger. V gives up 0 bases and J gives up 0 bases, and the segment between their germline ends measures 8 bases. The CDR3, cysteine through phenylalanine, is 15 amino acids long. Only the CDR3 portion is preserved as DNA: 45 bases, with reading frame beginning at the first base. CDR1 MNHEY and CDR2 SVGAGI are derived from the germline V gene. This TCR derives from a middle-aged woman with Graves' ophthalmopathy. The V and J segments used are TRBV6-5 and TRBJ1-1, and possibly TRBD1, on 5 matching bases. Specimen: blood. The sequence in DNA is TGTGCCAGCAGTTACTCGACACAGGTGAACACTGAAGCTTTCTTT. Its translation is CASSYSTQVNTEAFF.